These 12 T cell receptor beta chains were all obtained from the same sample, sequenced in a study of T-cell reconstitution after alpha-beta-depleted transplantation in children. A library of TCRbeta sequences, prepared with unique molecular identifiers, was generated. TCRdb re-analysed the PCR reads in MiXCR, keeping a single row per CDR3 protein. The sample shows more than 200,000 distinct CDR3 sequences, about 8.8% of them seen only once. Source: PBMCs from the stem cell graft donor, taken from the stem cell graft. These receptors all stem from a human donor who donated a stem cell graft to a child with SCID.

This clonotype has at least ten counts. This sequence joins TRBV3-1 and TRBJ1-5; D unclear. This CDR3 contains 15 residues. With 0 bases removed from V and 0 bases from J, the gap between germline ends came to 6 bases. Germline V gene sequence: CDR1 LGHDT, CDR2 YNNKEL (reference sequence). The CDR3 nucleotides are TGTGCCAGCAGCCAAGAGTGGGGTAGCAATCAGCCCCAGCATTTT. Its protein product is CASSQEWGSNQPQHF. The full variable domain, completed using reference TRBV3-1 and TRBJ1-5, is DTAVSQTPKYLVTQMGNDKSIKCEQNLGHDTMYWYKQDSKKFLKIMFSYNNKELIINETVPNRFSPKSPDKAHLNLHINSLELGDSAVYFCASSQEWGSNQPQHFGDGTRLSIL.

This clonotype was detected many times. The chain combines TRBV6-1 with TRBJ1-6; 9 nucleotides align to TRBD1. CDR1 MNHNS and CDR2 SASEGT come from the germline V gene. This CDR3 has 15 amino acids. With V trimmed by 7 bases and J by 6 bases, 7 bases remained unmatched. CDR3 DNA: TGTGCCAGCAACCTACAGGGGGCAATTAATTCACCCCTCCACTTT. Translation: CASNLQGAINSPLHF.

This clonotype has ten or more counts. The chain combines TRBV20-1 with TRBJ1-2, with 9 positions matching TRBD1. After removal of 3 bases from V and 4 bases from J, the junction contained 6 bases not matched to a gene. Per germline, CDR1 DFQATT and CDR2 SNEGSKA (reference sequence). The CDR3 spans 14 residues. In nucleotides, the CDR3 is TGCAGTGCTAGCGGCCTGACAGGGGGCTATGGCTACACCTTC. This sequence encodes CSASGLTGGYGYTF.

This clonotype was counted many times. CDR3 sequence (DNA): TGTGCCAGCAGCCCCCAGGTTGGCAATCAGCCCCAGCATTTT. As protein: CASSPQVGNQPQHF. This rearrangement joins TRBV7-2 to TRBJ1-5; D uncertain. CDR1 is SGHTA and CDR2 is FQGNSA in the germline V gene. The V and J ends lost 5 bases and 2 bases respectively, with 10 bases between them. The CDR3 loop spans 14 amino acids.

This clonotype was picked up many times. The chain combines TRBV28 with TRBJ1-2; 8 positions match TRBD1. The junction had 6 bases not matched to a gene; V was cut back by 7 bases and J by 8 bases. The V gene's germline CDR1 is MDHEN and CDR2 SYDVKM. This CDR3 is built from 12 residues. CDR3 region: CASMTTGVGYTF. CDR3 in DNA: TGTGCCAGCATGACGACAGGGGTCGGCTACACCTTC.

This clonotype was picked up many times. J is TRBJ2-1 and V is TRBV6-1, with 7 bases that match TRBD1. Losses at the gene ends were 6 bases for V and 2 bases for J; bases not matched to a gene: 7. Germline loops: CDR1 MNHNS, CDR2 SASEGT. The CDR3 contains 15 residues. The CDR3 DNA reads as TGTGCCAGCAGGCACCACAGGGGCCCCTACAATGAGCAGTTCTTC. Amino acids: CASRHHRGPYNEQFF.

This clonotype has ten or more counts. The gene calls are TRBV6-1 and TRBJ1-6, with 9 bases lining up with TRBD1. V was pared by 5 bases and J by 6 bases, with 11 bases of the junction left unmatched. CDR3 length: 17 residues. Looked up from germline, CDR1 is MNHNS and CDR2 is SASEGT. The CDR3 region is CASSSTGGGLGNSPLHF. CDR3 bases: TGTGCCAGCAGTAGCACAGGGGGCGGTTTAGGTAATTCACCCCTCCACTTT.

This clonotype was counted at least ten times. V and J are TRBV5-1 and TRBJ1-1; D remains unclear. The CDR3 contains 13 residues. Trimming pared 0 bases from V and 2 bases from J, leaving 5 bases between. Germline CDR1 SGHRS, CDR2 YFSETQ. Written as DNA, the CDR3 is TGCGCCAGCAGCTTGGCTTTTAACACTGAAGCTTTCTTT. It translates to CASSLAFNTEAFF.

This clonotype was recorded many times. The rearrangement uses TRBV24-1 and TRBJ2-7; 7 bases fit TRBD1. Per the germline V gene, CDR1 is KGHDR and CDR2 is SFDVKD. The CDR3 loop spans 14 amino acids. J gave up 6 bases and V 4 bases, and 8 bases lay outside the gene matches. The CDR3 reads CATSETGWLSEQYF. CDR3 in DNA: TGTGCCACCAGTGAGACAGGGTGGCTGAGCGAGCAGTACTTC.

This clonotype occurred many times. The V call is TRBV7-2, the J call TRBJ2-5; D is tentatively TRBD1 or TRBD2 (6 bases each). The CDR3 consists of 14 residues. Trimming removed 2 bases from V and 3 bases from J, with 10 bases in between. CDR1 is SGHTA and CDR2 is FQGNSA in the germline V gene. The CDR3 sequence is CASSLMGGEETQYF. In nucleotides, the CDR3 is TGTGCCAGCAGCTTAATGGGGGGCGAAGAGACCCAGTACTTC.

This clonotype appeared many times. The rearrangement uses TRBV5-1 and TRBJ2-5, with 10 bases lining up with TRBD1. V lost 4 bases to trimming and J lost 1 base; unmatched junction nucleotides: 7. Germline V gene sequence: CDR1 SGHRS, CDR2 YFSETQ. The CDR3 runs to 16 residues. This CDR3 reads CASSKPTGGFQETQYF. The CDR3 nucleotides are TGCGCCAGCAGCAAACCGACAGGGGGCTTCCAAGAGACCCAGTACTTC.

This clonotype was picked up many times. The CDR3, as DNA: TGTGCCAGCACCGTCCGCATGAACACTGAAGCTTTCTTT. Amino acids: CASTVRMNTEAFF. V gene TRBV7-2 combines with J gene TRBJ1-1; no definite D call. Trimming pared 7 bases from V and 0 bases from J, leaving 9 bases between. Germline values: CDR1 SGHTA, CDR2 FQGNSA. This CDR3 has 13 residues.